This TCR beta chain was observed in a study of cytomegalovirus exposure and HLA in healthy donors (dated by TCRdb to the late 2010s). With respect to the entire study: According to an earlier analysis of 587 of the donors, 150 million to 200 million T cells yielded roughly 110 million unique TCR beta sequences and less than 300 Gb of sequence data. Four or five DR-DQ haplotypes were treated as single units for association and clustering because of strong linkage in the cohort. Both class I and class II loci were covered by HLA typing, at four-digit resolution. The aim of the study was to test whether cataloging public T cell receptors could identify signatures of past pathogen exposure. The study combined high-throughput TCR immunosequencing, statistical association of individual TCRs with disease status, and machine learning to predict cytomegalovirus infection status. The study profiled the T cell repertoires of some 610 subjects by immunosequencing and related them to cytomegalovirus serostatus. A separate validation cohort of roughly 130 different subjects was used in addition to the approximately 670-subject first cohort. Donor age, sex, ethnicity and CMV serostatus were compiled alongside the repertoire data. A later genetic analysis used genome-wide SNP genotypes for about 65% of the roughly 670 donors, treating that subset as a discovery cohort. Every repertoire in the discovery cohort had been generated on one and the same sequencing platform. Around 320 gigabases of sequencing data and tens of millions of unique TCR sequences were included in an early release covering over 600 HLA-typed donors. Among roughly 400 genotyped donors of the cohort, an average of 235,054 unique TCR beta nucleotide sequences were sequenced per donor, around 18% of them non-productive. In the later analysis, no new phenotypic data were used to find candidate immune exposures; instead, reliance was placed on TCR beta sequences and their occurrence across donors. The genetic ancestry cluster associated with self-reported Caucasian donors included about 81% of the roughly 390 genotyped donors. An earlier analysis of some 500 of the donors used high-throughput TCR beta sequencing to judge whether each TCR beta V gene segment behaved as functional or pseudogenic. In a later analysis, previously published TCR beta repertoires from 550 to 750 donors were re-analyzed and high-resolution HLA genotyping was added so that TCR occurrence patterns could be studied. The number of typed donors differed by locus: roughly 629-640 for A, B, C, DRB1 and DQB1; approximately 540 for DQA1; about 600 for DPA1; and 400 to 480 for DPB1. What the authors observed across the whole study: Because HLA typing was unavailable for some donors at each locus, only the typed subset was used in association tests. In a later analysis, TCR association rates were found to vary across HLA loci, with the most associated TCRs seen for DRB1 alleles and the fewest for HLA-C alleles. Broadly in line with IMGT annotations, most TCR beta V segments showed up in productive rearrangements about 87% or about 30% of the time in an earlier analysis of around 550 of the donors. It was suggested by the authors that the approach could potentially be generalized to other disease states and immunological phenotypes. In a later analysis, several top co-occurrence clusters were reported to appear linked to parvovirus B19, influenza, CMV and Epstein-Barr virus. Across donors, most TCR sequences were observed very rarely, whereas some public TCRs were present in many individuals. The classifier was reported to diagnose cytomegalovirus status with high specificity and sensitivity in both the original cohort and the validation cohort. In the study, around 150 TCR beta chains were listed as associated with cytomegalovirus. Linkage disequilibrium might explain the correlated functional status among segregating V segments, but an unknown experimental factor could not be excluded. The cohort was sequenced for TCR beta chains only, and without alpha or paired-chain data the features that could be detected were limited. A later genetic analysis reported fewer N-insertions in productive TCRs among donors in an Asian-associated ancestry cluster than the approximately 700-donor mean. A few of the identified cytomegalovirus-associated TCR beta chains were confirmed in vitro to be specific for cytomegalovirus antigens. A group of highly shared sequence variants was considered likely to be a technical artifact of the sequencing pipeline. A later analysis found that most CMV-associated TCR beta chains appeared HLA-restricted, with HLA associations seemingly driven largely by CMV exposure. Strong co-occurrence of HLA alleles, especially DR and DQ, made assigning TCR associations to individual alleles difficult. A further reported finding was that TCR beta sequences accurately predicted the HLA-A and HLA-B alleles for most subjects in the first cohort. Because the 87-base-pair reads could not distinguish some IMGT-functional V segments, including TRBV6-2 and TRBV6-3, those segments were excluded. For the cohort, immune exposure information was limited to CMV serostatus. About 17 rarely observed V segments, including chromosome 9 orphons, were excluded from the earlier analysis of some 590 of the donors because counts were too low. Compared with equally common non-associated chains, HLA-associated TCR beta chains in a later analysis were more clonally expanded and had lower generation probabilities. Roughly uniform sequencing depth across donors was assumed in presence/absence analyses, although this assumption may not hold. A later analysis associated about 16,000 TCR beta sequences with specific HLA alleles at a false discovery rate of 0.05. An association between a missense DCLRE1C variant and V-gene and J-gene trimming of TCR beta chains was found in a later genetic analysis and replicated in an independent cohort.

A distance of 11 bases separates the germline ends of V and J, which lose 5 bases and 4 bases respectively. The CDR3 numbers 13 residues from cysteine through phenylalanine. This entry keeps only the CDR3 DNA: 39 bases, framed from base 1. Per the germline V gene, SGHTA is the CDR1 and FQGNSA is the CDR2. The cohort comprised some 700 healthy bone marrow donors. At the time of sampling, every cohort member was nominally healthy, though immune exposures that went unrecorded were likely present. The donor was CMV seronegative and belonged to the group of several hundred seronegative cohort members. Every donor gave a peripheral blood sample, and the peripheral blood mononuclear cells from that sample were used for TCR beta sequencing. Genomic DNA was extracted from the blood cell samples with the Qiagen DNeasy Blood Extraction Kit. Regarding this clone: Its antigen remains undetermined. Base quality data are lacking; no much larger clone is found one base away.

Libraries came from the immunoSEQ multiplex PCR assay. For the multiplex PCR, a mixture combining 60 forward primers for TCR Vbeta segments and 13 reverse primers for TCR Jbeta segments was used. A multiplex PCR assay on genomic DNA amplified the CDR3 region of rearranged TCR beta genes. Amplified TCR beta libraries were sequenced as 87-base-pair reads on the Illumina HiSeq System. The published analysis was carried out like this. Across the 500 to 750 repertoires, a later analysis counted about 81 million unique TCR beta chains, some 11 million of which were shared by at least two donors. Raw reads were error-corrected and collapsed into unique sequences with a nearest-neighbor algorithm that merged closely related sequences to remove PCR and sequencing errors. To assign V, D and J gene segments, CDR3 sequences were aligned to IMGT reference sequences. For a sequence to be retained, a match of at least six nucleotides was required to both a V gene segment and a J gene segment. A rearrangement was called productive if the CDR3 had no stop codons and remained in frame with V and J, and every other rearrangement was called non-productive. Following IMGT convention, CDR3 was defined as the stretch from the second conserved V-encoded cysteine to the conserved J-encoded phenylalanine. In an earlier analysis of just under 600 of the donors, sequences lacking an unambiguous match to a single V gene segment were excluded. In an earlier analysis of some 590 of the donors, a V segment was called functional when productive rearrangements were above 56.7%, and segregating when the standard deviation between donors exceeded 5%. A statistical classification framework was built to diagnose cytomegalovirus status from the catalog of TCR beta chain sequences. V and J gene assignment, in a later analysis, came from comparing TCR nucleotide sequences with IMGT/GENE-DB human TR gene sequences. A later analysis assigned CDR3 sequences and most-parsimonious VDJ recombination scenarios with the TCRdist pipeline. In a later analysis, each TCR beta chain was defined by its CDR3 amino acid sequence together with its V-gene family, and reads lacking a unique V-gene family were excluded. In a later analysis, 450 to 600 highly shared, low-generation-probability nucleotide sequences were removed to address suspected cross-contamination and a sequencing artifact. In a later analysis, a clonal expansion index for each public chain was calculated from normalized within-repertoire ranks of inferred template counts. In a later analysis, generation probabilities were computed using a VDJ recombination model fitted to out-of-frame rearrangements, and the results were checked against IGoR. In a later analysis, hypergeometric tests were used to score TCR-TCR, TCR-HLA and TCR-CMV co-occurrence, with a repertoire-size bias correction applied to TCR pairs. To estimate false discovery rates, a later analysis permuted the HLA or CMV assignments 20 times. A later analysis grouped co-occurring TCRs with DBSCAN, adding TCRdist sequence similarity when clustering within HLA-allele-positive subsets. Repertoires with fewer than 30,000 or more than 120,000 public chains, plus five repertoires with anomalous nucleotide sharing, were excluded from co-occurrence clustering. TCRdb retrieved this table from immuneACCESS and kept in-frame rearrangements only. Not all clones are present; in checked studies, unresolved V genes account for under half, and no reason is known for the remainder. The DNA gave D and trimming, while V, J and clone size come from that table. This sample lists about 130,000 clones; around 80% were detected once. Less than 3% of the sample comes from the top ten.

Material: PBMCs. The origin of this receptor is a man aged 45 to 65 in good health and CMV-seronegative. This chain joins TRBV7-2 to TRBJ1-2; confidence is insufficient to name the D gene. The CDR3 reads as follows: CASSPWSIYGYTF. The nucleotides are TGTGCCAGCAGCCCCTGGAGCATCTATGGCTACACCTTC.